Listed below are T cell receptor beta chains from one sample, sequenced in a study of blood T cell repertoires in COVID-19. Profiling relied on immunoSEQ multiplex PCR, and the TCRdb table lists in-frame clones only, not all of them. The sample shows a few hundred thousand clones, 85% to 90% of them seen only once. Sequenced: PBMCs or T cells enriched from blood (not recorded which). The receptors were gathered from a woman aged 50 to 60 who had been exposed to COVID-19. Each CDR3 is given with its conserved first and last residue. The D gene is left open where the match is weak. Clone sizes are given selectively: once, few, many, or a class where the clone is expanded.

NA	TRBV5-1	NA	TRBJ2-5	CASSWEGGRYQETQYF	TGCGCCAGCAGCTGGGAGGGGGGCAGGTACCAAGAGACCCAGTACTTC
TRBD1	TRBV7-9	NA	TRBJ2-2	CASSLDRATGELFF	TGTGCCAGCAGCTTGGACAGGGCCACCGGGGAGCTGTTTTTT
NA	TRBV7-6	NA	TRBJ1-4	CASSLWTDSNEKLFF	TGTGCCAGCAGCCTTTGGACAGATAGTAATGAAAAACTGTTTTTT
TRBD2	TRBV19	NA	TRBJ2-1	CASSSGTSGNEQFF	TGTGCCAGTAGCTCCGGGACTAGCGGGAATGAGCAGTTCTTC
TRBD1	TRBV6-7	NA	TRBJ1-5	CASTSCRGTGNYSNQPQHF	TGTGCCAGCACATCCTGTCGCGGGACAGGCAACTATAGCAATCAGCCCCAGCATTTT
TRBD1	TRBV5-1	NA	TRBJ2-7	CASTLTGTAGEQYF	TGCGCCAGCACGCTGACAGGGACCGCCGGAGAGCAGTACTTC
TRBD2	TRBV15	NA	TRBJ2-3	CATSGTMSSTDTQYF	TGTGCCACCAGTGGGACTATGTCGAGCACAGATACGCAGTATTTT
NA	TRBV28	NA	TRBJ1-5	CASSLPMGISQPQHF	TGTGCCAGCAGTTTACCCATGGGCATTAGTCAGCCCCAGCATTTT
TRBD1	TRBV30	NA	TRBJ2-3	CAWSADRGSTNTQYF	TGTGCCTGGAGTGCCGACAGGGGGTCCACGAATACGCAGTATTTT
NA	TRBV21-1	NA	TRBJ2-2	CASSTRQNTGELFF	TGTGCCAGCAGCACGCGACAGAACACCGGGGAGCTGTTTTTT
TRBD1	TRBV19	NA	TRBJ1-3	CASTTRGQGNNSSGNTIYF	TGTGCCAGTACCACCCGGGGACAGGGGAATAATAGCTCTGGAAACACCATATATTTT
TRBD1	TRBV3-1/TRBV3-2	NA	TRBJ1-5	CASSQTGGPGQPQHF	TGTGCCAGCAGCCAGACAGGGGGCCCTGGACAGCCCCAGCATTTT
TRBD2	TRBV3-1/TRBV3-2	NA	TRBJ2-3	CASSHGATRGATDTQYF	TGTGCCAGCAGCCATGGGGCGACGCGGGGGGCTACAGATACGCAGTATTTT
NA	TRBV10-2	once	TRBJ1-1	CASSLGRAEAFF	TGCGCCAGCAGCCTAGGGAGGGCTGAAGCTTTCTTT
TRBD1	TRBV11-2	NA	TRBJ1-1	CASTRDRGQNTEAFF	TGTGCCAGCACCAGGGACAGGGGACAGAACACTGAAGCTTTCTTT
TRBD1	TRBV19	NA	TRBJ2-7	CASRETGDYEQYF	TGTGCCAGTAGGGAGACAGGGGACTACGAGCAGTACTTC
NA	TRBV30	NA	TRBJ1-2	CAWSVAGANYGYTF	TGTGCCTGGAGCGTGGCGGGTGCCAACTATGGCTACACCTTC
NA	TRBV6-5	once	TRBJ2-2	CASSYNSWLLTGELFF	TGTGCCAGCAGTTACAATAGCTGGTTACTCACCGGGGAGCTGTTTTTT
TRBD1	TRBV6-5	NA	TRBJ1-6	CASSRGPENNSPLHF	TGTGCCAGCAGCAGGGGGCCGGAAAATAATTCACCCCTCCACTTT
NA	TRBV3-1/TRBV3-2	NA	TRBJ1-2	CASSQDLGGLNYGYTF	TGTGCCAGCAGCCAAGATCTGGGGGGTCTAAACTATGGCTACACCTTC
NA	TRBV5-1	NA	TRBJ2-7	CASSLNPPPTYEQYF	TGCGCCAGCAGCCTAAACCCCCCACCTACCTACGAGCAGTACTTC
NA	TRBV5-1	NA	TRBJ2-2	CASSLVEKSTGELFF	TGCGCCAGCAGCTTGGTTGAGAAGAGCACCGGGGAGCTGTTTTTT
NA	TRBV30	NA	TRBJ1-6	CAWSVGQGFYNSPLHF	TGTGCCTGGAGTGTAGGGCAGGGATTCTATAATTCACCCCTCCACTTT
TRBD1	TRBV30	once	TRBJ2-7	CAWSVAGGIYEQYF	TGTGCCTGGAGTGTGGCAGGGGGAATCTACGAGCAGTACTTC